These 18 T cell receptor beta chains share one sample of origin, sequenced in a study of memory CD4+ T cells and cytomegalovirus serostatus. Here immunoSEQ multiplex PCR was the method, and the copy in TCRdb shows in-frame clones only, minus some. The data hold about 82,000 clones, with less than 90% observed a single time. Single viable CD3+CD4+CD8-CD45RO+ cells were sorted as the memory CD4+ T cells. Sequencing was carried out using memory CD4+ T cells from blood. The receptors come from an adult in good health and CMV-seronegative.

This clone was counted between two and nine times. The V and J genes are TRBV4-1 and TRBJ1-4, with D perhaps matching TRBD1 (5 bases). The CDR3 is 15 residues long. The germline V gene encodes CDR1 MGHRA and CDR2 YSYEKL. The germline V and J ends were trimmed by 6 bases and 2 bases, with 13 bases remaining between them. CDR3 nucleotide sequence: TGCGCCAGCAGACGGGCAGGGATGACTAATGAAAAACTGTTTTTT. Translating it yields CASRRAGMTNEKLFF.

This clone qualifies as medium-sized. CDR3 protein: CASTLGLAGEETNTGELFF. The CDR3 nucleotides are TGTGCCAGCACCCTAGGACTAGCGGGGGAGGAGACGAACACCGGGGAGCTGTTTTTT. The chain couples TRBV2 to TRBJ2-2, with 13 nucleotides matching TRBD2. Germline CDR1 is SNHLY and CDR2 is FYNNEI. The junction had 11 bases not matched to a gene; V was cut back by 7 bases and J by 0 bases. The CDR3 sequence is 19 residues long.

V gene TRBV7-9 combines with J gene TRBJ1-6; TRBD1 is a possible D gene (6 bases). This CDR3 is 13 amino acids long. Trimming pared 7 bases from V and 4 bases from J, leaving 8 bases between. Germline-derived CDR1 and CDR2 are SEHNR and FQNEAQ (reference sequence). CDR3 residues: CASTTGYNSPLHF. For the CDR3, the DNA is TGTGCCAGCACCACAGGGTATAATTCACCCCTCCACTTT.

In its sample, this clone was seen once. This chain joins TRBV30 and TRBJ1-2, with 9 bases lining up with TRBD1. Germline-derived CDR1 and CDR2 are GTSNPN and SVGIG (reference sequence). V lost 7 bases and J lost 8; bases outside the gene matches: 17. There are 15 residues in the CDR3. CDR3 nucleotides: TGTGCCTTTGACCCCGGGACAGGGAGTTCAGAGGGCTACACCTTC. This sequence encodes CAFDPGTGSSEGYTF. Drawing the rest from reference TRBV30 and TRBJ1-2, the complete variable domain is SQTIHQWPATLVQPVGSPLSLECTVEGTSNPNLYWYRQAAGRGLQLLFYSVGIGQISSEVPQNLSASRPQDRQFILSSKKLLLSDSGFYLCAFDPGTGSSEGYTFGSGTRLTVV.

CDR3: CSVSVSDQPQHF. CDR3 coding DNA: TGCAGCGTATCGGTTAGTGATCAGCCCCAGCATTTT. The gene calls are TRBV29-1 and TRBJ1-5; D gene unclear. Germline CDR1 is SQVTM and CDR2 is ANQGSEA. The CDR3 contains 12 residues. V was shortened by 6 bases and J by 5 bases, with 11 bases between the two germline ends.

Only one count was recorded for this clone. This chain uses TRBV29-1 with TRBJ1-2, with 10 bases identical to TRBD1. Germline V gene sequence: CDR1 SQVTM, CDR2 ANQGSEA. The CDR3 totals 15 residues. Losses at the gene ends were 5 bases for V and 8 bases for J; bases not matched to a gene: 14. The CDR3 coding sequence is TGCAGCGTTACGAAGACAGGGGGCGCATTTAGCGGCTACACCTTC. As protein: CSVTKTGGAFSGYTF.

This chain's CDR3 is CASSLVGQDEKLFF. CDR3 nucleotides: TGTGCCAGCAGCTTGGTGGGACAGGATGAAAAACTGTTTTTT. J is TRBJ1-4 and V is TRBV5-6, with 8 bases fitting TRBD1. Germline V gene sequence: CDR1 SGHDT, CDR2 YYEEEE. The CDR3 spans 14 residues. After removal of 0 bases from V and 6 bases from J, the junction contained 1 base not matched to a gene.

The V gene is TRBV23-1, the J gene TRBJ2-2, with D tentatively TRBD1 or TRBD2 (5 bases each). TRBV23-1 counts as an open reading frame of uncertain function. There are 15 residues in the CDR3. Trimming shortened V by 0 bases and J by 6 bases, and 11 bases separated the two germline ends. The CDR3 nucleotides read TGCGCCAGCAGTCAATCGAGGGGTGCCGCCGGGGAGCTGTTTTTT. As protein: CASSQSRGAAGELFF.

The rearrangement joins TRBV11-2 to TRBJ1-1; D gene ambiguous. The germline V and J ends were trimmed by 0 bases and 0 bases, with 5 bases remaining between them. CDR3 length: 14 amino acids. The germline V gene encodes CDR1 SGHAT and CDR2 FQNNGV. CDR3 in amino acids: CASSLDAVNTEAFF. CDR3 coding DNA: TGTGCCAGCAGCTTAGATGCGGTGAACACTGAAGCTTTCTTT.

The rearrangement uses TRBV28 and TRBJ2-5; 7 bases agree with TRBD2. The J segment lost 2 bases and the V segment lost 3 bases, leaving 3 bases of the junction unmatched. CDR1 is MDHEN and CDR2 is SYDVKM in the germline V gene. There are 14 residues in the CDR3. The CDR3 coding sequence is TGTGCCAGCAGTTTTACTAGCGTGCAAGAGACCCAGTACTTC. Translation: CASSFTSVQETQYF.

The chain joins TRBV2 to TRBJ1-1; TRBD1 is a possible D gene (6 bases). V gave up 6 bases and J gave up 5 bases, with 13 bases separating them. Germline assignment: CDR1 SNHLY and CDR2 FYNNEI. This CDR3 has 13 amino acids. The CDR3 is CASRRQEGTEAFF. DNA of the CDR3: TGTGCCAGCAGGAGACAGGAAGGGACTGAAGCTTTCTTT.

The rearrangement links TRBV27 to TRBJ1-2, with D perhaps matching TRBD1 (6 bases). Germline-derived CDR1 and CDR2 are MNHEY and SMNVEV (reference sequence). The length of the CDR3 is 15 residues. Trimming removed 2 bases at V and 5 bases at J, with 15 bases between. The CDR3 spells CASSLKVGQTYGYTF. CDR3 in DNA: TGTGCCAGCAGTTTAAAGGTTGGACAGACTTATGGCTACACCTTC.

CDR3 in DNA: TGTGCCAGCAGCTCGCGAGAGGAGGATCCGGAGACCCAGTACTTC. It translates to CASSSREEDPETQYF. The chain uses TRBV21-1 and TRBJ2-5; TRBD2 was called by the table and not checked on the DNA. TRBV21-1 is given as a pseudogene. CDR3 length: 15 amino acids.

This chain joins TRBV19 and TRBJ1-3; a weak D match, TRBD1 (5 bases). This CDR3 has 17 residues. Trimming removed 2 bases from V and 0 bases from J, with 14 bases in between. Germline V gene sequence: CDR1 LNHDA, CDR2 SQIVND (reference sequence). The CDR3 DNA follows: TGTGCCAGTAGTATAAGTTTCGACAGCCACTCTGGAAACACCATATATTTT. It translates to CASSISFDSHSGNTIYF.

V gene TRBV29-1 combines with J gene TRBJ2-1; a weak D match, TRBD2 (6 bases). Germline V gene lookup returns CDR1 SQVTM and CDR2 ANQGSEA. Trimming shortened V by 7 bases and J by 8 bases, and 21 bases separated the two germline ends. The CDR3 runs 14 residues. CDR3 coding DNA: TGCAGCGCGAGGACCGCCGGCGGGGAGGATGAGCAGTTCTTC. It translates to CSARTAGGEDEQFF.

The chain links TRBV28 to TRBJ1-1; the D is unclear. The germline gives CDR1 MDHEN, CDR2 SYDVKM. V was shortened by 3 bases and J by 0 bases, with 5 bases between the two germline ends. CDR3 length equals 13 residues. The CDR3 nucleotides are TGTGCCAGCAGTTTCGCCTTGAACACTGAAGCTTTCTTT. As protein: CASSFALNTEAFF.

The chain combines TRBV6-6 with TRBJ1-2, with a tentative D call TRBD1 (5 bases). Germline loops: CDR1 MNHNY, CDR2 SVGAGI (reference sequence). Between the trimmed V and J ends, which lost 8 bases and 2 bases, there was a span of 15 bases. The CDR3 loop spans 14 amino acids. CDR3 DNA: TGTGCCAGCGGGGACGGGACGCAGAACTATGGCTACACCTTC. Translated, it gives CASGDGTQNYGYTF.

This clone has only a few counts. The genes are TRBV28 and TRBJ1-2; TRBD1 matches 11 bases. Looked up from germline, CDR1 is MDHEN and CDR2 is SYDVKM. This CDR3 has 16 amino acids. V lost 1 base and J lost 7; bases outside the gene matches: 8. This CDR3 is CASSLSPGQGVFGYTF. In nucleotides, the CDR3 is TGTGCCAGCAGTTTATCCCCGGGACAGGGGGTTTTTGGCTACACCTTC.